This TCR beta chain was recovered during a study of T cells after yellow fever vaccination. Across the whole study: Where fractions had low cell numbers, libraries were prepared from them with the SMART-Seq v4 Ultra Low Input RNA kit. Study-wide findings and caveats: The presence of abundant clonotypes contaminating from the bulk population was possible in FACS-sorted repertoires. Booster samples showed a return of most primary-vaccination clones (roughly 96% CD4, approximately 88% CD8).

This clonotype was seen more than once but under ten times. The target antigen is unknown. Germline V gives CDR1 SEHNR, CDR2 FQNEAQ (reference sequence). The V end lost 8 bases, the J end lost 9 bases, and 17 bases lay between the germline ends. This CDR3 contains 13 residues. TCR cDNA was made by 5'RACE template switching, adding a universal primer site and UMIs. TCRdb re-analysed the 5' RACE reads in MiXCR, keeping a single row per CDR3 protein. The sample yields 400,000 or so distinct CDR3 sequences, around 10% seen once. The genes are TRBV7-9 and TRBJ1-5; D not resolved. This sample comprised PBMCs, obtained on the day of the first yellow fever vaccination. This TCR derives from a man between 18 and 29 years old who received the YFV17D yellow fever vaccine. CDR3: CASSSGSLAPQHF. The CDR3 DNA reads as TGTGCCAGCTCGAGCGGCAGCCTAGCGCCCCAGCATTTT.